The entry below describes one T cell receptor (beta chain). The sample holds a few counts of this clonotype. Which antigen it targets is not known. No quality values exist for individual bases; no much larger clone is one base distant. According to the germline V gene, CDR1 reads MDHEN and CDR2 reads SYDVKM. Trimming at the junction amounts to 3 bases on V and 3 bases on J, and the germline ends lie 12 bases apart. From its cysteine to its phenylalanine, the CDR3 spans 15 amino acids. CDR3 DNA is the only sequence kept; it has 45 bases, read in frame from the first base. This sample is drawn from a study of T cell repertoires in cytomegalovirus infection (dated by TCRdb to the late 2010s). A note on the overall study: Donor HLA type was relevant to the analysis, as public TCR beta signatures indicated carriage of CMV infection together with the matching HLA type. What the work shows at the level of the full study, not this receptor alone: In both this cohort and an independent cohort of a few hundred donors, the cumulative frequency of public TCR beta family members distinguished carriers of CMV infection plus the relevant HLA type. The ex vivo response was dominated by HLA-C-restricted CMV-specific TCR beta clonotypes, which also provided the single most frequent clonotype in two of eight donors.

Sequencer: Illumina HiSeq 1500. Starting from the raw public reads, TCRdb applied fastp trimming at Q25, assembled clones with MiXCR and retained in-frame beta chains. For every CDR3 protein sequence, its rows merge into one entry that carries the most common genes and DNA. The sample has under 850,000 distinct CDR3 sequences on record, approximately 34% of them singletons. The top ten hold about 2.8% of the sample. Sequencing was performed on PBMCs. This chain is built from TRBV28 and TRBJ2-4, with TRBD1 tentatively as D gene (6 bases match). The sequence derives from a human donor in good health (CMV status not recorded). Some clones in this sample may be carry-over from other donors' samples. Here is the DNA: TGTGCCAGCAGTTTTACAGGGTGGGGCAAAAACATTCAGTACTTC. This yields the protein CASSFTGWGKNIQYF.